Presented here are 24 T cell receptor beta chains from one specimen sequenced in a study of CD8 T cells in ankylosing spondylitis. TCRdb ran MiXCR on the 5' RACE reads and lists one entry per CDR3 protein. Seen here are about 340,000 distinct CDR3 sequences, 20% to 25% observed once, and the top ten hold less than 15%. The sample consisted of blood, either unsorted or a sorted T cell fraction (not recorded which). Receptor source: a male donor with ankylosing spondylitis or in good health (not recorded which).

The chain carries TRBV6-5 and TRBJ2-7; D is undetermined. This CDR3 has 14 residues. Trimming removed 0 bases from V and 1 base from J, with 7 bases in between. Germline-derived CDR1 and CDR2 are MNHEY and SVGAGI. CDR3 in DNA: TGTGCCAGCAGTTACTCCGTCGGATCCTACGAGCAGTACTTC. Residues: CASSYSVGSYEQYF.

The rearrangement uses TRBV30 and TRBJ1-1, with a possible D match to TRBD1 (6 bases). The germline CDR1 and CDR2 sequences are GTSNPN and SVGIG (reference sequence). Trimming took off 7 bases at V and 3 bases at J, with 12 bases between the two ends. The CDR3 is made up of 12 amino acids. The CDR3 loop is CAYLTGYTEAFF. CDR3 sequence (DNA): TGTGCCTATCTAACAGGGTACACTGAAGCTTTCTTT.

This chain links TRBV12-3 or TRBV12-4 with TRBJ2-3; 8 positions agree with TRBD2. The V gene end was trimmed by 5 bases and the J gene end by 2 bases; junction bases not matched to a gene: 12. This CDR3 has 17 residues. The CDR3 loop is CASSHPRGGDSTDTQYF. DNA for the CDR3: TGTGCCAGCAGTCACCCTCGGGGGGGGGACTCCACAGATACGCAGTATTTT.

The genes are TRBV4-1 and TRBJ2-5, with 13 bases identical to TRBD2. Trimming cost V 3 bases and J 5 bases; bases outside gene matches: 6. This CDR3 spans 16 amino acids. Germline assignment: CDR1 MGHRA and CDR2 YSYEKL. The CDR3 coding sequence is TGCGCCAGCAGCCACATTGGACTAGCGGGGGACGAGACCCAGTACTTC. Amino acids: CASSHIGLAGDETQYF.

The V call is TRBV23-1, the J call TRBJ2-1; D gene uncertain. TRBV23-1 is given ORF status, its function remaining uncertain. The CDR3 is 8 residues long. Trimming took off 8 bases at V and 10 bases at J, with 3 bases between the two ends. Written as DNA, the CDR3 is TGCGCCAGCGGCGAGCAGTTCTTC. Its translation: CASGEQFF.

This clonotype was seen a handful of times. This chain connects TRBV4-1 to TRBJ2-7; TRBD1 is a possible D gene (5 bases). This CDR3 has 14 residues. Between the trimmed V and J ends, which lost 1 base and 3 bases, there was a span of 10 bases. Per germline, CDR1 MGHRA and CDR2 YSYEKL. The CDR3 loop is CASSQGSGNYEQYF. The CDR3 DNA reads as TGCGCCAGCAGCCAAGGTTCAGGGAACTACGAGCAGTACTTC.

This clonotype was detected a few times. This chain joins TRBV28 and TRBJ2-7; tentative D call: TRBD2 (6 bases). The CDR3 covers 15 residues. The germline V gene has CDR1 MDHEN and CDR2 SYDVKM. Trimming took 4 bases from V and 0 from J, leaving 13 bases between them. This CDR3 reads CASSSPGLYSYEQYF. CDR3 bases: TGTGCCAGCAGTTCTCCGGGACTGTACTCCTACGAGCAGTACTTC. Together with reference TRBV28 and TRBJ2-7, the CDR3 gives the full variable domain: DVKVTQSSRYLVKRTGEKVFLECVQDMDHENMFWYRQDPGLGLRLIYFSYDVKMKEKGDIPEGYSVSREKKERFSLILESASTNQTSMYLCASSSPGLYSYEQYFGPGTRLTVT.

This chain links TRBV5-6 with TRBJ2-7; TRBD2 is a possible D gene (6 bases). Germline lookup yields CDR1 SGHDT and CDR2 YYEEEE. V was cut by 0 bases and J by 3 bases, with 10 bases left in between. This CDR3 comprises 14 residues. CDR3 protein: CASSLGGDFYEQYF. The CDR3 DNA sequence: TGTGCCAGCAGCTTGGGCGGGGATTTCTACGAGCAGTACTTC.

This clonotype was seen repeatedly, ten times or more. V usage is TRBV12-3 or TRBV12-4 and J usage is TRBJ2-5; D is unclear. This CDR3 spans 12 amino acids. Trimming cost V 2 bases and J 2 bases, with 3 bases left between them. CDR3 amino acids: CASSLIQETQYF. The CDR3 coding sequence is TGTGCCAGCAGTTTAATACAAGAGACCCAGTACTTC.

This chain connects TRBV2 to TRBJ2-7; D is undetermined. V gave up 2 bases and J gave up 3 bases, with 8 bases separating them. This CDR3 contains 13 residues. The germline CDR1 and CDR2 sequences are SNHLY and FYNNEI. Here the CDR3 DNA reads TGTGCCAGCAGTGAACCAGAACTCTACGAGCAGTACTTC. It is translated as CASSEPELYEQYF.

The rearrangement links TRBV24-1 to TRBJ2-1, with D possibly matching TRBD1 (6 bases). V lost 9 bases and J 2 bases, leaving 13 bases between the germline ends. The CDR3 runs 14 residues. Germline CDR1 KGHDR, CDR2 SFDVKD. This chain's CDR3 is CATDPGTPYNEQFF. CDR3 in DNA: TGTGCCACCGACCCCGGGACACCCTACAATGAGCAGTTCTTC.

The V gene is TRBV12-3 or TRBV12-4, the J gene TRBJ2-7, with D unclear. Trimming removed 7 bases at V and 1 base at J, with 11 bases between. The CDR3 is 13 amino acids. The CDR3 here is CASTLGPSYEQYF. Here the CDR3 DNA reads TGTGCCAGCACCCTCGGGCCTTCCTACGAGCAGTACTTC.

This sequence joins TRBV11-1 and TRBJ2-5; 8 positions agree with TRBD1. V lost 4 bases, J lost 5 bases, and 24 bases stayed unmatched. The CDR3 runs 20 residues. The germline CDR1 and CDR2 sequences are SGHAT and FQDESV (reference sequence). The CDR3 protein is CASSSPLGDRGDGGKETQYF. The CDR3 DNA follows: TGTGCCAGCAGCTCGCCATTAGGAGACAGGGGTGATGGTGGTAAGGAGACCCAGTACTTC. The entire variable domain, with the rest obtained from reference TRBV11-1 and TRBJ2-5, is as follows: EAEVAQSPRYKITEKSQAVAFWCDPISGHATLYWYRQILGQGPELLVQFQDESVVDDSQLPKDRFSAERLKGVDSTLKIQPAELGDSAMYLCASSSPLGDRGDGGKETQYFGPGTRLLVL.

The chain has TRBV12-3 or TRBV12-4 and TRBJ1-5, with 9 bases that match TRBD1. There are 16 residues in the CDR3. V lost 5 bases, J lost 1 base, and 6 bases stayed unmatched. CDR3 sequence (DNA): TGTGCCAGCAGTCCGGCCGGACAGGGGAGCAATCAGCCCCAGCATTTT. This sequence encodes CASSPAGQGSNQPQHF.

This clonotype has just a few counts. One junction end does not reproduce the germline sequence, and a read error may be involved. The chain is built from TRBV28 and TRBJ2-4; D perhaps matches TRBD1 (6 bases). The CDR3 has 16 amino acids. Germline loops: CDR1 MDHEN, CDR2 SYDVKM. CDR3 sequence reads: CASRPIDNSQGLRFDF. The CDR3 region has the DNA TGTGCCAGCAGGCCTATCGATAATTCACAGGGTTTGAGGTTTGACTTC.

V gene TRBV7-9 combines with J gene TRBJ2-7; D is undetermined. V lost 5 bases and J 0 bases, leaving 11 bases between the germline ends. Germline V gene lookup returns CDR1 SEHNR and CDR2 FQNEAQ (reference sequence). The length of the CDR3 is 14 residues. CDR3 residues: CASSPPASSYEQYF. The DNA of the CDR3 is TGTGCCAGCAGCCCTCCCGCTAGCTCCTACGAGCAGTACTTC.

Only a few counts were recorded for this clonotype. The gene calls are TRBV12-3 or TRBV12-4 and TRBJ2-7; 8 positions match TRBD2. V was pared by 5 bases and J by 5 bases, with 11 bases of the junction left unmatched. The CDR3 is 15 residues long. CDR3 bases: TGTGCCAGCAGTGGACTAACGGGGGGGCTCGACGAGCAGTACTTC. Translation gives CASSGLTGGLDEQYF.

The chain recombines TRBV3-1 with TRBJ2-3, with D maybe TRBD1 (5 bases). The V gene lost 5 bases and the J gene lost 4 bases, with 19 bases spanning the gap. The CDR3 covers 16 residues. In germline, CDR1 is LGHDT, CDR2 YNNKEL (reference sequence). CDR3 residues: CASSSVGQGYADTQYF. In DNA form, the CDR3 reads TGTGCCAGCAGCTCGGTCGGGCAGGGTTATGCAGATACGCAGTATTTT.

V gene TRBV7-9 combines with J gene TRBJ2-1; the D is unclear. Germline V gene data show CDR1 as SEHNR and CDR2 as FQNEAQ (reference sequence). The V and J ends lost 2 bases and 5 bases respectively, with 13 bases between them. The CDR3 totals 15 residues. The CDR3 DNA reads as TGTGCCAGCAGCTTATCATCCGGTCTTAACAATGAGCAGTTCTTC. The encoded protein is CASSLSSGLNNEQFF.

Many counts were recorded for this clonotype. V gene TRBV12-3 or TRBV12-4 combines with J gene TRBJ2-7; D is perhaps TRBD2 (5 bases). V shed 0 bases and J shed 0 bases, with 6 bases lying between them. The CDR3 loop spans 14 amino acids. CDR3 coding DNA: TGTGCCAGCAGTTTAGCGGGGAGCTCCTACGAGCAGTACTTC. Translation: CASSLAGSSYEQYF.

This clonotype was detected only a few times. The chain links TRBV29-1 to TRBJ2-7; 7 nucleotides agree with TRBD1. The ends lost 7 bases at V and 5 bases at J; junction bases unmatched: 8. This CDR3 has 12 amino acids. Germline assignment: CDR1 SQVTM and CDR2 ANQGSEA. CDR3 region: CSAGRGGDEQYF. The CDR3 DNA reads TGCAGCGCCGGCCGAGGGGGCGACGAGCAGTACTTC.

This chain connects TRBV6-1 to TRBJ1-1; a weak D match, TRBD1 (5 bases). Germline V gene lookup returns CDR1 MNHNS and CDR2 SASEGT. Trimming pared 5 bases from V and 5 bases from J, leaving 15 bases between. This CDR3 has 14 amino acids. The CDR3 loop reads CASSPPGEGTEAFF. CDR3 nucleotide sequence: TGTGCCAGCAGTCCCCCGGGGGAGGGGACTGAAGCTTTCTTT.

The chain recombines TRBV7-9 with TRBJ2-5; D is perhaps TRBD1 (6 bases). Trimming took 1 base from V and 1 from J, leaving 13 bases between them. This CDR3 comprises 16 residues. In germline, CDR1 is SEHNR, CDR2 FQNEAQ (reference sequence). This CDR3 reads CASSLVGRTVQETQYF. The CDR3 nucleotides are TGTGCCAGCAGCTTAGTGGGCCGGACAGTCCAAGAGACCCAGTACTTC.

This clonotype was recorded a few times. V usage is TRBV12-3 or TRBV12-4 and J usage is TRBJ2-5, with 11 bases lining up with TRBD2. The length of the CDR3 is 16 residues. J gave up 1 base and V 6 bases, and 7 bases lay outside the gene matches. Here the CDR3 reads CASRLAGGSLQETQYF. The CDR3 DNA is TGTGCCAGCAGGCTAGCGGGGGGATCCCTCCAAGAGACCCAGTACTTC.